This record covers a single TCR beta chain. Its antigen is undetermined. These data come from a study of T cell responses to AZD1222 COVID-19 vaccine. Study-wide points: Possibly, clonal diversity was underestimated; donors were largely white British and included more females. A reported finding is that nearly half of spike-specific TCRs target unmutated variant regions. Only 5 to 7 individuals given AZD1222 were seropositive at baseline.

Only in-frame clones appear in the TCRdb table, and some are missing; sequencing was by immunoSEQ multiplex PCR. This table holds around 79,000 clones, more than 70% found once. The CDR3 length is 16 residues. Trimming removed 6 bases from V and 1 base from J; junction bases left unmatched: 8. Germline loops: CDR1 SQVTM, CDR2 ANQGSEA. The receptor comes from an adult in good health. The chain links TRBV29-1 to TRBJ2-1, with 11 bases matching TRBD2. This sample comprised peripheral blood, obtained on day 0 of AZD1222 vaccination. CDR3 residues: CSVERLAGGSYNEQFF. The CDR3 DNA reads TGCAGCGTCGAAAGGCTAGCGGGGGGATCCTACAATGAGCAGTTCTTC.